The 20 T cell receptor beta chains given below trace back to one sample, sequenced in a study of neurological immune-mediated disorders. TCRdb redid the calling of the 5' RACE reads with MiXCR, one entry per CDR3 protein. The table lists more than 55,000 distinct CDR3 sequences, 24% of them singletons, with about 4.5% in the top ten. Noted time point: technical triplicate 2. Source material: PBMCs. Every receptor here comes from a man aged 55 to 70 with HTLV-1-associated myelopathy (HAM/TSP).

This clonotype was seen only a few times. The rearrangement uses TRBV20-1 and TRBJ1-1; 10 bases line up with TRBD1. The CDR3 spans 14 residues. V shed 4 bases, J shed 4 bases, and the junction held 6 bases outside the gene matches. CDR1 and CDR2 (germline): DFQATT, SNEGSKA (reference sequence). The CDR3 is CSATDRGLGTEAFF. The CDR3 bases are TGCAGTGCTACGGACAGGGGGTTGGGCACTGAAGCTTTCTTT.

The CDR3 loop reads CAAGGPGNGAVYEQYF. The DNA of the CDR3 is TGTGCCGCCGGGGGGCCGGGAAACGGAGCGGTTTATGAGCAGTACTTC. J is TRBJ2-7 and V is TRBV28; a possible D gene is TRBD2 (7 bases). The CDR3 spans 16 residues. The V end lost 11 bases, the J end lost 7 bases, and 30 bases lay between the germline ends. Germline loops: CDR1 MDHEN, CDR2 SYDVKM.

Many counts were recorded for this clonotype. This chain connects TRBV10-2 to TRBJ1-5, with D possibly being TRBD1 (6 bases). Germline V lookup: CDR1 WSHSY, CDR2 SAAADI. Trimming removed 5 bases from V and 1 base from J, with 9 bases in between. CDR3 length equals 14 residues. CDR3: CASSTTGSNQPQHF. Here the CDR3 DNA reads TGCGCCAGCAGTACTACAGGGAGCAATCAGCCCCAGCATTTT.

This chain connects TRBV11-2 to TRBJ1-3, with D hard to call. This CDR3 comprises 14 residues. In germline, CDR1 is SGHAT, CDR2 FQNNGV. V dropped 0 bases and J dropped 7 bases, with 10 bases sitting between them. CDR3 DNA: TGTGCCAGCAGCTTAGAACCCCATGGTAACACCATATATTTT. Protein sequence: CASSLEPHGNTIYF.

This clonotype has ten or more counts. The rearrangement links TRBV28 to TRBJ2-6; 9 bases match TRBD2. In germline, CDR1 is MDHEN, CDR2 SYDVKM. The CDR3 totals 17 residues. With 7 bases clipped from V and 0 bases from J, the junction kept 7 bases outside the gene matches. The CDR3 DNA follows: TGTGCCAGCACCTCGTCTAGCGGGGTCTCTGGGGCCAACGTCCTGACTTTC. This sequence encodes CASTSSSGVSGANVLTF. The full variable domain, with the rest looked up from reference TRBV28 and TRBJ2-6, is DVKVTQSSRYLVKRTGEKVFLECVQDMDHENMFWYRQDPGLGLRLIYFSYDVKMKEKGDIPEGYSVSREKKERFSLILESASTNQTSMYLCASTSSSGVSGANVLTFGAGSRLTVL.

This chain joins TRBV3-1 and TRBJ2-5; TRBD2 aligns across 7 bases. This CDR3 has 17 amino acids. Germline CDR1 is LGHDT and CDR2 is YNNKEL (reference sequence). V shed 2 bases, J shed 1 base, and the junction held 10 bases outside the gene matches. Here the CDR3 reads CASSQPEGGRGQETQYF. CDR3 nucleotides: TGTGCCAGCAGCCAACCCGAAGGAGGGAGGGGCCAAGAGACCCAGTACTTC.

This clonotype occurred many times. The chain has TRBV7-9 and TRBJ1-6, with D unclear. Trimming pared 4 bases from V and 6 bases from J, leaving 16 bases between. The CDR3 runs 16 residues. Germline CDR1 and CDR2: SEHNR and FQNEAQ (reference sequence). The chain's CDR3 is CASSSTRGGGNSPLHF. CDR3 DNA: TGTGCCAGCAGCTCCACACGGGGAGGAGGTAATTCACCCCTCCACTTT. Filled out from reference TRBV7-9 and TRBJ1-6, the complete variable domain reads DTGVSQNPRHKITKRGQNVTFRCDPISEHNRLYWYRQTLGQGPEFLTYFQNEAQLEKSRLLSDRFSAERPKGSFSTLEIQRTEQGDSAMYLCASSSTRGGGNSPLHFGNGTRLTVT.

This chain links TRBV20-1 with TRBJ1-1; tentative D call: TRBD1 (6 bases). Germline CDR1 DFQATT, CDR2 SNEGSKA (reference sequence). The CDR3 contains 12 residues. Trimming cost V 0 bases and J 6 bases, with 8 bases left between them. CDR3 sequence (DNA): TGCAGTGCTAGAGAGGGGGCGGCTGAAGCTTTCTTT. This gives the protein CSAREGAAEAFF.

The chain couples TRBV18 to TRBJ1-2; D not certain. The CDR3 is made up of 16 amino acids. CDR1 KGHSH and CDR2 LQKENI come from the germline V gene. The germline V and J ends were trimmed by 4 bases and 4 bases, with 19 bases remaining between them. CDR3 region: CASSLNRREYSYGYTF. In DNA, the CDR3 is TGTGCCAGCTCACTCAACCGCCGGGAATATAGCTATGGCTACACCTTC.

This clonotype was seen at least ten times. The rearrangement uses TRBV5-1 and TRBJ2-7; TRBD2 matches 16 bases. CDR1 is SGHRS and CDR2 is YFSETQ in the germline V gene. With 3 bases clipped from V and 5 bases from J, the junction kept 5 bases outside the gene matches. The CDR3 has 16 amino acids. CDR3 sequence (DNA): TGCGCCAGCAGCTCGGGACTAGCGGGAGGGCTGGACGAGCAGTACTTC. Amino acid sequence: CASSSGLAGGLDEQYF.

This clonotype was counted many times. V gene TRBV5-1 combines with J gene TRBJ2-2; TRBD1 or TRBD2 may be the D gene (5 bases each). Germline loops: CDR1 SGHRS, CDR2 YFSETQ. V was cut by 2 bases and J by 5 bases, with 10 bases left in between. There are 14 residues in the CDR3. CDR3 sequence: CASSFGGSTGELFF. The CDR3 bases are TGCGCCAGCAGCTTTGGGGGATCAACCGGGGAGCTGTTTTTT.

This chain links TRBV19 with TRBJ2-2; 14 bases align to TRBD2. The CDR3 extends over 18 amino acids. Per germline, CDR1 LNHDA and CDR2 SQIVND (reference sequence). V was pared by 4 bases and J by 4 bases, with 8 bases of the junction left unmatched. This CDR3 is CASSNYGLAGGLTGELFF. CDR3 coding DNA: TGTGCCAGTAGTAACTATGGACTAGCGGGAGGTCTCACCGGGGAGCTGTTTTTT.

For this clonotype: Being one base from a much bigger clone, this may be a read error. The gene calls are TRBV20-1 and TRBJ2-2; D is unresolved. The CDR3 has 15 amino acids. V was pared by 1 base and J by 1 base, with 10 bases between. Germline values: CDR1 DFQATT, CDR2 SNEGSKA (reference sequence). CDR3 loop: CSARVRVENTGELFF. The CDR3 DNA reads TGCAGTGCTAGAGTACGGGTCGAGAACACCGGGGAGCTGTTTTTT.

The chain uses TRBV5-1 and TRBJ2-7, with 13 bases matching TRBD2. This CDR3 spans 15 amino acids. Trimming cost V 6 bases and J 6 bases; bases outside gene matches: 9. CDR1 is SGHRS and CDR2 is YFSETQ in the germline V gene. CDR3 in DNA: TGCGCCAGCACCGCAGGGACTAGCGGGATTTTCGAGCAGTACTTC. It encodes CASTAGTSGIFEQYF. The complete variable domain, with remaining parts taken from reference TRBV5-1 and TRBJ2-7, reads KAGVTQTPRYLIKTRGQQVTLSCSPISGHRSVSWYQQTPGQGLQFLFEYFSETQRNKGNFPGRFSGRQFSNSRSEMNVSTLELGDSALYLCASTAGTSGIFEQYFGPGTRLTVT.

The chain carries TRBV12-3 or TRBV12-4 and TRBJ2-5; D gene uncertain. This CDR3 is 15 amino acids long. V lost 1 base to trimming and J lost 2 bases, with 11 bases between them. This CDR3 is CASSLGSGPQETQYF. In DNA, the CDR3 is TGTGCCAGCAGTTTAGGGTCAGGTCCTCAAGAGACCCAGTACTTC.

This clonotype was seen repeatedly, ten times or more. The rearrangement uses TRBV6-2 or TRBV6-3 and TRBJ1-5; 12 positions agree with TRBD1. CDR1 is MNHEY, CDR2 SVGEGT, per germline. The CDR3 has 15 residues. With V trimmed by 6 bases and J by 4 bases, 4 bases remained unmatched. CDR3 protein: CASSRGQGANQPQHF. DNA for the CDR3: TGTGCCAGCAGCCGGGGACAGGGGGCGAATCAGCCCCAGCATTTT.

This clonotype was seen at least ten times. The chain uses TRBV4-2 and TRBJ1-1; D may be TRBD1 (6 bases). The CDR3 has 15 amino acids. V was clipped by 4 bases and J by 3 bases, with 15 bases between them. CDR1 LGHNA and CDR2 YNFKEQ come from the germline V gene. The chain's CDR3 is CASSLSGGADTEAFF. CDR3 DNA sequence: TGTGCCAGCAGCCTCAGCGGGGGGGCGGACACTGAAGCTTTCTTT.

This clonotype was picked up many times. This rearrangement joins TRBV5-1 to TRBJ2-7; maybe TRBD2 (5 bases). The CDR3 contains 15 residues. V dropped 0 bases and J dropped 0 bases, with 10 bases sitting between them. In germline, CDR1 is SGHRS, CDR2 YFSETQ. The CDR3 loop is CASSLESLASYEQYF. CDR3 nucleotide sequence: TGCGCCAGCAGCTTGGAATCCCTAGCCTCCTACGAGCAGTACTTC.

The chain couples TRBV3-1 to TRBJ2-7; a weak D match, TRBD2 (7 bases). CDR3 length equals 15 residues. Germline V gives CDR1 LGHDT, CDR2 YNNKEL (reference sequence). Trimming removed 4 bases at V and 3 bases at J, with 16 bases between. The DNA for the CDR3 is TGTGCCAGCAGCCGGGGGGCGGGAGTAAACTACGAGCAGTACTTC. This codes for CASSRGAGVNYEQYF.

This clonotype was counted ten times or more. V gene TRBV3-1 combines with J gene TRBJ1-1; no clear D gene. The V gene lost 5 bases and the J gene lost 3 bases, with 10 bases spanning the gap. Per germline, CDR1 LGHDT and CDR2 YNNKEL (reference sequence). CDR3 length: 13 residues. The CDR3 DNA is TGTGCCAGCAGCTCCGAGTCGGACACTGAAGCTTTCTTT. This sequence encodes CASSSESDTEAFF.